A selection of T cell receptor beta chains follows, all from one sample in a study of blood T cell repertoires in COVID-19. Some clones are missing from TCRdb's copy, which holds only in-frame ones; the method was immunoSEQ multiplex PCR. The sample lists 130,000 or so clones, 84% seen once, with about 8.1% in the top ten. Sequencing was performed on peripheral blood. These receptors were obtained from a man between 25 and 39 years old with COVID-19, enrolled during active disease. Both conserved end residues are part of each CDR3. Fields, in order: clone size, D gene, J gene, V gene, CDR3 DNA, CDR3 protein. The D gene is left open where the match is weak. For some rows the clone size is stated as once, few or many, or as a class when expanded; others skip it.

-,TRBD2,TRBJ2-3,TRBV5-4,TGTGCCAGCACCGGGGGACTAGCGGGCCCTGAAAGCACAGATACGCAGTATTTT,CASTGGLAGPESTDTQYF
-,-,TRBJ2-7,TRBV5-1,TGCGCCAGCAGCTTGGCCGGGGAAAACTACGAGCAGTACTTC,CASSLAGENYEQYF
-,TRBD2,TRBJ2-5,TRBV2,TGTGCCAGCAGTGGGCGGACTAGCTTCGAGACCCAGTACTTC,CASSGRTSFETQYF
-,-,TRBJ1-3,TRBV5-4,TGTGCCAGCAGCTTGCCGGGGAGCTCTGGAAACACCATATATTTT,CASSLPGSSGNTIYF
once,-,TRBJ2-7,TRBV28,TGTGCCAGCAGTGTCTCCCTCCCAGTGGGTGCTAGCGAGCAGTACTTC,CASSVSLPVGASEQYF
-,-,TRBJ1-2,TRBV29-1,TGCAGCGTTGAAGTTGACATTAGTCTGGGCGGGCTCCCGGGCAACGAATATGGCTACACCTTC,CSVEVDISLGGLPGNEYGYTF
-,-,TRBJ1-6,TRBV14,TGTGCCAGCAGCCAAGGGACAAGCGGGGCAAATTCACCCCTCCACTTT,CASSQGTSGANSPLHF
-,TRBD1,TRBJ2-4,TRBV28,TGTGCCAGCAGAGGACAGGGGGCGGGAAACATTCAGTACTTC,CASRGQGAGNIQYF
-,TRBD1,TRBJ1-5,TRBV4-1,TGCGCCAGCAGCCCGCACCCCGGACAGGGAGGACAGCCCCAGCATTTT,CASSPHPGQGGQPQHF
-,TRBD1,TRBJ2-5,TRBV29-1,TGCAGCGTTACAGGGGAAGTCGGGGAGACCCAGTACTTC,CSVTGEVGETQYF
-,TRBD1,TRBJ2-7,TRBV18,TGTGCCAGCTCACCCCGCTCTGGGACAGGGCCCTACGAGCAGTACTTC,CASSPRSGTGPYEQYF
-,TRBD1,TRBJ2-7,TRBV10-3,TGTGCCATCAGTGGTGATACCGGGACAGGCCAGTTTGAGCAGTACTTC,CAISGDTGTGQFEQYF
-,TRBD1,TRBJ1-1,TRBV7-3,TGTGCCAGCAGCCAAACAGGGGGCAAAGCTTTCTTT,CASSQTGGKAFF
once,TRBD1,TRBJ1-2,TRBV6-6,TGTGCCAGCAGTTACTCGAAGGACAGGGAGGATGGCTACACCTTC,CASSYSKDREDGYTF
-,-,TRBJ2-5,TRBV5-1,TGCGCCAGCAGCCGATCCCAACAGATCCAAGAGACCCAGTACTTC,CASSRSQQIQETQYF
-,-,TRBJ1-2,TRBV21-1,TGTGCCAGCAGCACCGTCCCGGGACTCCTCTTC,CASSTVPGLLF
-,-,TRBJ2-6,TRBV6-5,TGTGCCAGCACCTCAGGCAGTGCTGGGGCCAACGTCCTGACTTTC,CASTSGSAGANVLTF
-,TRBD1,TRBJ2-5,TRBV2,TGTGCCAGCAGTGGGGGACAGGCGAGGGAGACCCAGTACTTC,CASSGGQARETQYF
-,-,TRBJ2-1,TRBV27,TGTGCCAGCAGCTTTGGGTCGGGGGAGCAGTTCTTC,CASSFGSGEQFF
-,TRBD1,TRBJ2-4,TRBV10-3,TGTGCCATCAGTGCCCAGGGGGCGGGAAACATTCAGTACTTC,CAISAQGAGNIQYF
-,TRBD2,TRBJ2-1,TRBV30,TGTGCCTGGGACGGACTAGCGGGAACCCGGGTGGAGCAGTTCTTC,CAWDGLAGTRVEQFF
-,TRBD1,TRBJ1-3,TRBV7-9,TGTGCCAGCAGCTTCGGGACAGGGGGCCTCTCTGGAAACACCATATATTTT,CASSFGTGGLSGNTIYF
-,-,TRBJ1-1,TRBV2,TGTGCCAGCAGTGAAACAGGGCCCACTGAAGCTTTCTTT,CASSETGPTEAFF
-,TRBD2,TRBJ2-1,TRBV5-1,TGCGCCAGCAGCTTGGGTTTTTTATCGGCTAGCGGACACAATGAGCAGTTCTTC,CASSLGFLSASGHNEQFF
-,-,TRBJ1-5,TRBV28,TGTGCCAGCAGATTTGCCGGGCCCCAGCATTTT,CASRFAGPQHF
-,TRBD2,TRBJ2-1,TRBV29-1,TGCAGCGTTGAAGGGGTTGGGACTAGCAGATACAATGAGCAGTTCTTC,CSVEGVGTSRYNEQFF
once,TRBD2,TRBJ2-3,TRBV4-1,TGCGCCAGCAGCCCGACTACGACGGGAGGAACAGATACGCAGTATTTT,CASSPTTTGGTDTQYF
-,TRBD2,TRBJ2-3,TRBV19,TGTGCCAGTAGTATAGACCCTTTAGCGGGGGACTTCACAGATACGCAGTATTTT,CASSIDPLAGDFTDTQYF
few,TRBD1,TRBJ1-6,TRBV3-1/TRBV3-2,TGTGCCAGCAGACGGGGACAGGGGAGTTCACCCCTCCACTTT,CASRRGQGSSPLHF
once,TRBD2,TRBJ2-1,TRBV29-1,TGCAGTATGGGGGGGAGCTCCTACAATGAGCAGTTCTTC,CSMGGSSYNEQFF
few,TRBD1,TRBJ2-5,TRBV3-1/TRBV3-2,TGTGCCAGCAGCCAAGGGGTCCGACAGGGTGGTCGAGAGACCCAGTACTTC,CASSQGVRQGGRETQYF
-,TRBD1,TRBJ2-2,TRBV7-8,TGTGCCAGCAGCTTAGTTACAGGGGTGAGAACCGGGGAGCTGTTTTTT,CASSLVTGVRTGELFF
-,TRBD1,TRBJ2-7,TRBV15,TGTGCCACCAGCAGAGGGACAGGGGGAACCTACGAGCAGTACTTC,CATSRGTGGTYEQYF